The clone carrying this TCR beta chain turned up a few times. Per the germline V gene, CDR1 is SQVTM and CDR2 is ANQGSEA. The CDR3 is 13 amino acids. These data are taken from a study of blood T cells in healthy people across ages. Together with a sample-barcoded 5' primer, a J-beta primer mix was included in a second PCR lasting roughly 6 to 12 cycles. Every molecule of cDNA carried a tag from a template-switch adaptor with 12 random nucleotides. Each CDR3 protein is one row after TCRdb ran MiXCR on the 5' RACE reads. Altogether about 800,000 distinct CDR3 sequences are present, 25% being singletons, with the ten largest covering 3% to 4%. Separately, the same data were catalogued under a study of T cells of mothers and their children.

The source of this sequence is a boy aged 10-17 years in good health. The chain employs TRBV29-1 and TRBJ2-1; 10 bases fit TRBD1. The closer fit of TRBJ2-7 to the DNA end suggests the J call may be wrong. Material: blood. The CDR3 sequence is CSVEETGGGEQYF. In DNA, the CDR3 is TGCAGCGTTGAAGAGACAGGGGGCGGCGAGCAGTACTTC.